This TCR beta chain was identified during a study of a mutant IDH1 vaccine in newly diagnosed glioma. For the study at large: Patients received vaccination from 4-6 weeks after radiotherapy alone, or with temozolomide cycles. Patients' prior therapy spanned radiotherapy, temozolomide, or both; most underwent both.

The CDR3 is made up of 14 amino acids. Germline-derived CDR1 and CDR2 are SGHTA and FQGNSA. V lost 7 bases to trimming and J lost 4 bases; unmatched junction nucleotides: 9. As regards this clone: Its target is unknown.

Time point here: week 23, last vaccination. It was 300 ug of mutant IDH1 20-mer peptide that made up each vaccine dose, given with topical imiquimod. The assay was immunoSEQ multiplex PCR, and TCRdb's table has in-frame clones only and misses some. Among some 60,000 clones listed, approximately 87% were seen once. The V and J genes are TRBV7-2 and TRBJ2-7, with TRBD2 identical over 8 bases. The TCR originated in a man in his forties or fifties with glioma. Sequenced here: PBMCs, sampled from a glioma patient whose treatment included an IDH1 peptide vaccine. The CDR3 coding sequence is TGTGCCAGCACCCGGGGGGGGTCAGGGTACGAGCAGTACTTC. It codes for CASTRGGSGYEQYF.